These 32 T cell receptor beta chains came from one sample sequenced in a study of cytomegalovirus exposure and HLA in healthy donors. 60 Vbeta and 13 Jbeta primers were used in PCR. Only in-frame clones appear in the TCRdb table, and some are missing; sequencing was by immunoSEQ multiplex PCR. Here the sample spans about 160,000 clones, approximately 78% being singletons. Sequenced input: PBMCs. The receptors here all came from a girl under 10 years old in good health and CMV-seropositive.

This chain joins TRBV9 and TRBJ2-3, with D possibly being TRBD1 (5 bases). The germline CDR1 and CDR2 sequences are SGDLS and YYNGEE. The CDR3 is 10 amino acids. Trimming took 6 bases from V and 6 from J, leaving 5 bases between them. The CDR3 DNA reads TGTGCCAGCAAGGGGGATACGCAGTATTTT. Translating gives CASKGDTQYF.

The chain links TRBV29-1 to TRBJ2-6, with D perhaps TRBD1 (5 bases). Germline assignment: CDR1 SQVTM and CDR2 ANQGSEA. The CDR3 totals 16 residues. V dropped 6 bases and J dropped 0 bases, with 15 bases sitting between them. The CDR3 sequence is CSVNFRALSGANVLTF. The CDR3 region has the DNA TGCAGCGTGAATTTCAGGGCGCTCTCTGGGGCCAACGTCCTGACTTTC.

The CDR3 spells CAWCDRGGWGRGCEQYF. Written as DNA, the CDR3 is TGTGCCTGGTGCGACAGGGGAGGGTGGGGGAGAGGCTGCGAGCAGTACTTC. V gene TRBV30 combines with J gene TRBJ2-7; TRBD1 is a possible D gene (8 bases). Between the trimmed V and J ends, which lost 5 bases and 6 bases, there was a span of 29 bases. There are 17 residues in the CDR3. Germline values: CDR1 GTSNPN, CDR2 SVGIG (reference sequence). Variable domain in full (rest from reference TRBV30 and TRBJ2-7): SQTIHQWPATLVQPVGSPLSLECTVEGTSNPNLYWYRQAAGRGLQLLFYSVGIGQISSEVPQNLSASRPQDRQFILSSKKLLLSDSGFYLCAWCDRGGWGRGCEQYFGPGTRLTVT.

V and J are TRBV30 and TRBJ1-5; the D gene is possibly TRBD1 (5 bases). CDR1 GTSNPN and CDR2 SVGIG come from the germline V gene (reference sequence). The CDR3 consists of 14 residues. V lost 0 bases and J 3 bases, leaving 9 bases between the germline ends. CDR3 coding DNA: TGTGCCTGGAGTGTGGAGGGGCCCAATCAGCCCCAGCATTTT. It is translated as CAWSVEGPNQPQHF.

The genes are TRBV5-1 and TRBJ1-5; D remains unclear. The CDR3 length is 15 residues. The germline V and J ends were trimmed by 0 bases and 4 bases, with 11 bases remaining between them. Germline values: CDR1 SGHRS, CDR2 YFSETQ. The CDR3 nucleotides are TGCGCCAGCAGCTTGGCCGGGATCTGGAATCAGCCCCAGCATTTT. Protein product: CASSLAGIWNQPQHF.

The chain has TRBV5-1 and TRBJ1-1; D is perhaps TRBD1 (6 bases). This CDR3 region has 17 residues. V lost 0 bases to trimming and J lost 0 bases, with 15 bases between them. The germline V gene encodes CDR1 SGHRS and CDR2 YFSETQ. CDR3 protein: CASSLAQGSTMNTEAFF. The CDR3 DNA reads TGCGCCAGCAGCTTGGCACAGGGAAGTACTATGAACACTGAAGCTTTCTTT.

Of note for this clone: Other DNA sequences in this sample translate to the same CDR3. The chain combines TRBV5-1 with TRBJ2-5; TRBD1 might be the D (6 bases). V was trimmed by 6 bases and J by 2 bases, leaving 11 bases between them. Per the germline V gene, CDR1 is SGHRS and CDR2 is YFSETQ. This CDR3 comprises 13 residues. CDR3 region: CASKDRQQETQYF. In nucleotides, the CDR3 is TGCGCCAGCAAAGACAGGCAACAAGAGACCCAGTACTTC.

The chain carries TRBV27 and TRBJ1-1; D may be TRBD1 (5 bases). V was trimmed by 3 bases and J by 6 bases, leaving 11 bases between them. The CDR3 has 13 residues. The germline V gene has CDR1 MNHEY and CDR2 SMNVEV (reference sequence). In DNA form, the CDR3 reads TGTGCCAGCAGTTTGTCGGGGGGGGCTGAAGCTTTCTTT. This gives the protein CASSLSGGAEAFF.

The chain joins TRBV7-2 to TRBJ2-7, with TRBD2 as a possible D gene (6 bases). The ends were cut back, 3 bases at V and 3 bases at J, with 18 bases in the middle. The V gene's germline CDR1 is SGHTA and CDR2 FQGNSA. CDR3 length: 16 amino acids. CDR3 in DNA: TGTGCCAGCAGCTTGAGGAGGGACTTCGGGAACTACGAGCAGTACTTC. This codes for CASSLRRDFGNYEQYF.

The V and J genes are TRBV6-1 and TRBJ1-3; D remains ambiguous. The tail of the sequence fits TRBJ2-2 better, so the J call may be wrong. This CDR3 is 14 amino acids long. Germline V CDR1 and CDR2: MNHNS, SASEGT. In DNA form, the CDR3 reads TGTGCCAGCAGTGAATACCCTTACACCGGGGAGCTGTTTTTT. This sequence encodes CASSEYPYTGELFF.

The chain employs TRBV5-1 and TRBJ2-7; TRBD2 matches at 7 bases. CDR3 length equals 13 residues. V lost 2 bases, J lost 4 bases, and 3 bases stayed unmatched. CDR1 is SGHRS and CDR2 is YFSETQ in the germline V gene. The chain's CDR3 is CASSFAGGYEQYF. The CDR3 DNA reads as TGCGCCAGCAGCTTCGCCGGGGGGTACGAGCAGTACTTC.

The V gene is TRBV29-1, the J gene TRBJ2-6; D is possibly TRBD1 (7 bases). CDR3 length equals 15 residues. Germline loops: CDR1 SQVTM, CDR2 ANQGSEA. Trimming took off 4 bases at V and 3 bases at J, with 13 bases between the two ends. The CDR3 DNA reads as TGCAGCGTTGTGTCAGGGGGAGGTGGGGCCAACGTCCTGACTTTC. It translates to CSVVSGGGGANVLTF.

The genes are TRBV28 and TRBJ2-4, with 7 bases lining up with TRBD2. The CDR3 consists of 15 residues. V dropped 6 bases and J dropped 8; count of bases not matched to a gene: 13. The V gene's germline CDR1 is MDHEN and CDR2 SYDVKM. In nucleotides, the CDR3 is TGTGCCAGCAGCCCCTCCGGGGGGTGGTCGGACATTCAGTACTTC. This gives the protein CASSPSGGWSDIQYF.

The chain couples TRBV9 to TRBJ2-2; D is possibly TRBD1 (5 bases). Trimming stripped 0 bases from V and 8 bases from J, with 11 bases between. Germline V gene sequence: CDR1 SGDLS, CDR2 YYNGEE. CDR3 length: 14 amino acids. CDR3 DNA sequence: TGTGCCAGCAGCGTAGGCGACTGGACAGGGGAGCTGTTTTTT. Its protein product is CASSVGDWTGELFF.

The chain is built from TRBV6-1 and TRBJ1-1; D possibly corresponds to TRBD1 (5 bases). With 7 bases removed from V and 3 bases from J, the gap between germline ends came to 18 bases. Germline CDR1 MNHNS, CDR2 SASEGT. The CDR3 is made up of 15 amino acids. DNA of the CDR3: TGTGCCAGCAACGAAGAGGCAGGGATGGACACTGAAGCTTTCTTT. It yields the protein CASNEEAGMDTEAFF.

The V call is TRBV6-1, the J call TRBJ2-7, with 12 bases fitting TRBD2. The CDR3 has 15 amino acids. The V segment lost 2 bases and the J segment 2 bases; nucleotides outside the gene matches: 1. Per germline, CDR1 MNHNS and CDR2 SASEGT. For the CDR3, the DNA is TGTGCCAGCAGTGAATGGACTAGCGGGGCCTACGAGCAGTACTTC. Amino acids: CASSEWTSGAYEQYF.

This chain links TRBV28 with TRBJ2-7, with D possibly being TRBD1 (6 bases). The CDR3 contains 16 residues. Trimming took off 5 bases at V and 3 bases at J, with 20 bases between the two ends. CDR1 MDHEN and CDR2 SYDVKM come from the germline V gene. CDR3 DNA: TGTGCCAGCAGTACGATCCAACAGGGAAGAAACTACGAGCAGTACTTC. As protein: CASSTIQQGRNYEQYF.

The chain links TRBV18 to TRBJ2-6, with a possible D match to TRBD2 (7 bases). CDR1 is KGHSH, CDR2 LQKENI, per germline. V was cut by 2 bases and J by 0 bases, with 17 bases left in between. The CDR3 loop spans 19 amino acids. The chain's CDR3 is CASSPGGADVFSGANVLTF. Written as DNA, the CDR3 is TGTGCCAGCTCACCAGGGGGGGCCGATGTCTTCTCTGGGGCCAACGTCCTGACTTTC.

The CDR3 sequence is CASSMREDTQYF. The CDR3 coding sequence is TGTGCCAGTAGTATGCGGGAGGATACGCAGTATTTT. This sequence joins TRBV19 and TRBJ2-3; 7 bases map to TRBD2. Unmatched junction bases numbered 0, after V lost 3 bases and J lost 6 bases. The CDR3 is 12 residues long. CDR1 LNHDA and CDR2 SQIVND come from the germline V gene (reference sequence).

The V call is TRBV7-9, the J call TRBJ1-5; D gene uncertain. The CDR3 is 12 amino acids. V shed 3 bases and J shed 6 bases, with 6 bases lying between them. Germline loops: CDR1 SEHNR, CDR2 FQNEAQ (reference sequence). Here the CDR3 DNA reads TGTGCCAGCAGCTTCGAGGGTCAGCCCCAGCATTTT. Its protein product is CASSFEGQPQHF.

The CDR3, as DNA: TGTGCCATCAGGGCAGGGGTGGGCAATCAGCCCCAGCATTTT. Translation: CAIRAGVGNQPQHF. The V gene is TRBV10-3, the J gene TRBJ1-5, with D maybe TRBD1 (6 bases). Germline V gene data show CDR1 as ENHRY and CDR2 as SYGVKD. The CDR3 covers 14 residues. Trimming took 6 bases from V and 2 from J, leaving 11 bases between them.

This clone has only a few counts. The chain is built from TRBV27 and TRBJ1-4, with TRBD1 identical over 9 bases. Germline loops: CDR1 MNHEY, CDR2 SMNVEV (reference sequence). There are 17 residues in the CDR3. With 5 bases clipped from V and 7 bases from J, the junction kept 14 bases outside the gene matches. CDR3 DNA sequence: TGTGCCAGCAGTGCATTTCCCCGGACAGGGGAAGGTGAAAAACTGTTTTTT. It translates to CASSAFPRTGEGEKLFF.

This chain joins TRBV7-9 and TRBJ1-1; 7 nucleotides match TRBD1. The germline V gene has CDR1 SEHNR and CDR2 FQNEAQ (reference sequence). The CDR3 covers 12 residues. With V trimmed by 5 bases and J by 8 bases, 5 bases remained unmatched. This CDR3 is CASSTDRDEAFF. The DNA for the CDR3 is TGTGCCAGCAGCACCGACAGGGACGAAGCTTTCTTT.

The chain couples TRBV7-9 to TRBJ1-1; 8 bases line up with TRBD1. V lost 8 bases and J lost 1; bases outside the gene matches: 3. The CDR3 spans 13 residues. Germline assignment: CDR1 SEHNR and CDR2 FQNEAQ (reference sequence). CDR3 nucleotide sequence: TGTGCCAGCCGGGACAGGCGGAACACTGAAGCTTTCTTT. Residues: CASRDRRNTEAFF.

The chain combines TRBV30 with TRBJ1-2, with a possible D match to TRBD1 (6 bases). The CDR3 runs to 13 residues. V dropped 4 bases and J dropped 8 bases, with 17 bases sitting between them. Per germline, CDR1 GTSNPN and CDR2 SVGIG (reference sequence). In DNA form, the CDR3 reads TGTGCCTGGATGCACCGGAGGGGGGGCGGCTACACCTTC. Protein sequence: CAWMHRRGGGYTF.

This clone was observed a handful of times. The chain recombines TRBV18 with TRBJ2-6; 10 positions match TRBD2. The CDR3 is 17 amino acids. Looked up from germline, CDR1 is KGHSH and CDR2 is LQKENI. After removal of 2 bases from V and 4 bases from J, the junction contained 5 bases not matched to a gene. The CDR3: CASSPTSGIDGANVLTF. The CDR3 region has the DNA TGTGCCAGCTCACCAACTAGCGGGATCGACGGGGCCAACGTCCTGACTTTC. Together with reference TRBV18 and TRBJ2-6, the CDR3 gives the full variable domain: NAGVMQNPRHLVRRRGQEARLRCSPMKGHSHVYWYRQLPEEGLKFMVYLQKENIIDESGMPKERFSAEFPKEGPSILRIQQVVRGDSAAYFCASSPTSGIDGANVLTFGAGSRLTVL.

On this clone itself: Relative to the germline gene, one junction end is altered; a read error may explain this. This chain links TRBV7-9 with TRBJ2-7; D perhaps matches TRBD1 (6 bases). The CDR3 loop spans 13 amino acids. Germline V gene sequence: CDR1 SEHNR, CDR2 FQNEAQ (reference sequence). The CDR3, as DNA: TGTTCCAGCAGCTTACCTGACAGGTACGAGCAGTACTTC. This translates into CSSSLPDRYEQYF.

This rearrangement joins TRBV9 to TRBJ2-2, with 14 bases identical to TRBD2. Germline V gene lookup returns CDR1 SGDLS and CDR2 YYNGEE. J was trimmed by 5 bases and V by 4 bases; bases with no gene match: 10. This CDR3 is built from 18 residues. CDR3 sequence (DNA): TGTGCCAGCAGCCCGGAGCTCGGGACTAGCGGGAGTACCGGGGAGCTGTTTTTT. Protein product: CASSPELGTSGSTGELFF.

The chain joins TRBV5-1 to TRBJ1-6; the D gene is possibly TRBD1 (6 bases). V was trimmed by 4 bases and J by 10 bases, leaving 18 bases between them. From germline, CDR1 is SGHRS and CDR2 YFSETQ. The CDR3 contains 15 residues. CDR3 sequence: CASSPQGVVGSPLHF. The CDR3, as DNA: TGCGCCAGCAGCCCACAGGGCGTTGTAGGGTCACCCCTCCACTTT.

The gene calls are TRBV7-9 and TRBJ1-1, with 7 bases aligning to TRBD1. From germline, CDR1 is SEHNR and CDR2 FQNEAQ (reference sequence). Trimming at V came to 5 bases and at J to 5 bases, leaving 8 bases not matched to a gene. CDR3 length: 14 amino acids. For the CDR3, the DNA is TGTGCCAGCAGCCTCCGACAGGGACGTACTGAAGCTTTCTTT. Translation gives CASSLRQGRTEAFF.

The DNA of the CDR3 is TGTGCCAGCAGCCGCGCAAGATACGAGCAGTACTTC. The encoded protein is CASSRARYEQYF. The gene calls are TRBV5-6 and TRBJ2-7; no clear D. V lost 4 bases and J 4 bases, leaving 9 bases between the germline ends. Germline CDR1 reads SGHDT; CDR2 reads YYEEEE. The CDR3 runs to 12 residues.

The chain carries TRBV30 and TRBJ1-4; a possible D gene is TRBD1 (5 bases). This CDR3 has 14 amino acids. V lost 3 bases and J 10 bases, leaving 18 bases between the germline ends. In germline, CDR1 is GTSNPN, CDR2 SVGIG (reference sequence). The CDR3 loop reads CAWRGQTTGLKLFF. DNA for the CDR3: TGTGCCTGGAGAGGACAAACTACAGGTCTAAAACTGTTTTTT. Filled out from reference TRBV30 and TRBJ1-4, the complete variable domain reads SQTIHQWPATLVQPVGSPLSLECTVEGTSNPNLYWYRQAAGRGLQLLFYSVGIGQISSEVPQNLSASRPQDRQFILSSKKLLLSDSGFYLCAWRGQTTGLKLFFGSGTQLSVL.